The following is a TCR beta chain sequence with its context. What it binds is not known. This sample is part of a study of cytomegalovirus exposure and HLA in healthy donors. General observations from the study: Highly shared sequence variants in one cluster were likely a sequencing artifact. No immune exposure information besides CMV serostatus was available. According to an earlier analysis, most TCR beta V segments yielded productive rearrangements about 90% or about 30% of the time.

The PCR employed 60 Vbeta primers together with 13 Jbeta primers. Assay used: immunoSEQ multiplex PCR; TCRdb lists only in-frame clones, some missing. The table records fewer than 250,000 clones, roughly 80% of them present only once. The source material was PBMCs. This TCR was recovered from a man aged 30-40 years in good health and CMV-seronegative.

The CDR3 spells CASSVAGGAGYTF. In nucleotides, the CDR3 is TGTGCCAGCAGCGTCGCAGGGGGCGCGGGCTACACCTTC. This chain joins TRBV5-4 and TRBJ1-2, with 8 bases aligning to TRBD1. The CDR3 consists of 13 residues. CDR1 SGHNT and CDR2 YYREEE come from the germline V gene (reference sequence). V shed 4 bases, J shed 8 bases, and the junction held 7 bases outside the gene matches.